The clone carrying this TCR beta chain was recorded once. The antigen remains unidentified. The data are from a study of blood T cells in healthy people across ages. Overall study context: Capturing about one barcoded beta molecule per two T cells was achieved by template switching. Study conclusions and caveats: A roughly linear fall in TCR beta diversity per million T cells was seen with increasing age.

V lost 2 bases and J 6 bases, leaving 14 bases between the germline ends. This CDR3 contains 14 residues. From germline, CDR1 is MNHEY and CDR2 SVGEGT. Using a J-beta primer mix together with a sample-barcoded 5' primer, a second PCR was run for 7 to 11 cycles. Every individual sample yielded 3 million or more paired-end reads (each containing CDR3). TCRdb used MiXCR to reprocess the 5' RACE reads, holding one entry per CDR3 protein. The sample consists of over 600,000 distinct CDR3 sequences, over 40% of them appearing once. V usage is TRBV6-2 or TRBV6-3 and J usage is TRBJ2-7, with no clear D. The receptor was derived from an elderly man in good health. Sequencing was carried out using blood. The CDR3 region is CASSYMVRRSEQYF. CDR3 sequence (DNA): TGTGCCAGCAGTTACATGGTTAGACGCTCCGAGCAGTACTTC.